The following is a T cell receptor beta chain sequence with its context. Germline V gene data show CDR1 as WSHSY and CDR2 as SAAADI. V dropped 0 bases and J dropped 7 bases, with 7 bases sitting between them. The CDR3 consists of 14 residues. How the authors handled the data: Using reference gene primer amplification, nucleated cell counts were estimated. The assay was immunoSEQ multiplex PCR, and TCRdb's table has in-frame clones only and misses some. From that table come the V and J calls and clone size; the DNA was used to work out D and trimming. The repertoire consists of fewer than 200,000 clones, with roughly 87% occurring once and the leading ten covering roughly 2%. This sample is part of a study of blood T cell repertoires in COVID-19. The wider study: The samples span acute and convalescent COVID-19 from the United States, Italy and Spain. Nucleic acid was either cDNA or gDNA, and it came from T cells, B-cell-depleted T cells, or PBMCs.

Sequenced: peripheral blood. This TCR came from a man between 18 and 35 years old who had recovered from COVID-19. V is TRBV10-2 and J is TRBJ1-6; no reliable D call. This CDR3 reads CASSESTANSPLHF. CDR3 DNA sequence: TGCGCCAGCAGTGAGTCTACAGCCAATTCACCCCTCCACTTT.